The 28 T cell receptor beta chains below all came from one sample that was sequenced in a study of blood T cell repertoires in COVID-19 (dated by TCRdb to the early 2020s). The receptor library was made with the immunoSEQ multiplex PCR assay. This immuneACCESS table, as held by TCRdb, lists in-frame sequences with V and J called but not all clones. Of the missing ones, under half trace to an unresolved V gene in checked studies; the others have no known cause. This sample lists about 180,000 clones; roughly nine tenths were detected once. Less than 2% of the sample is held by the ten biggest clonotypes. Sequenced input: peripheral blood. Receptor source: a young man who had recovered from COVID-19.

This chain joins TRBV9 and TRBJ2-7; 10 bases map to TRBD2. Germline V gene lookup returns CDR1 SGDLS and CDR2 YYNGEE. V lost 2 bases and J lost 0; bases outside the gene matches: 2. The length of the CDR3 is 15 residues. This CDR3 is CASSVGTSDSYEQYF. The CDR3 DNA follows: TGTGCCAGCAGCGTCGGGACTAGCGACTCCTACGAGCAGTACTTC.

The V call is TRBV10-3, the J call TRBJ1-4, with unresolved D. This CDR3 contains 13 residues. Per the germline V gene, CDR1 is ENHRY and CDR2 is SYGVKD. V lost 4 bases, J lost 7 bases, and 10 bases lay in between. For the CDR3, the DNA is TGTGCCATCAGTGCCGGGTCTGGTGAAAAACTGTTTTTT. Its protein product is CAISAGSGEKLFF.

This chain joins TRBV5-6 and TRBJ1-1; a weak D match, TRBD1 (5 bases). The V and J ends lost 0 bases and 7 bases respectively, with 7 bases between them. The CDR3 is made up of 12 amino acids. Germline lookup yields CDR1 SGHDT and CDR2 YYEEEE. CDR3 protein: CASSLGQREAFF. CDR3 DNA sequence: TGTGCCAGCAGCTTGGGACAGCGTGAAGCTTTCTTT.

The chain has TRBV4-1 and TRBJ1-6, with 11 bases aligning to TRBD1. The V gene end was trimmed by 3 bases and the J gene end by 6 bases; junction bases not matched to a gene: 1. The CDR3 covers 15 residues. The V gene's germline CDR1 is MGHRA and CDR2 YSYEKL. CDR3 region: CASSQDRGRNSPLHF. In DNA, the CDR3 is TGCGCCAGCAGCCAGGACAGGGGGCGTAATTCACCCCTCCACTTT.

This chain links TRBV5-1 with TRBJ2-1, with D unclear. Per the germline V gene, CDR1 is SGHRS and CDR2 is YFSETQ. The V end was cut by 4 bases, the J end by 1 base, with 9 bases between. The CDR3 consists of 14 residues. The CDR3 sequence is CASSPHSSYNEQFF. The CDR3 bases are TGCGCCAGCAGCCCCCATTCATCCTACAATGAGCAGTTCTTC.

This chain connects TRBV19 to TRBJ2-7; D remains unclear. The CDR3 totals 13 residues. Trimming took off 5 bases at V and 4 bases at J, with 12 bases between the two ends. Germline V CDR1 and CDR2: LNHDA, SQIVND (reference sequence). CDR3 nucleotide sequence: TGTGCCAGTAGTGACCTTAGCAGTTACGAGCAGTACTTC. Translation: CASSDLSSYEQYF.

The J gene is TRBJ2-1, the V gene TRBV24-1; a possible D gene is TRBD2 (5 bases). This CDR3 has 14 amino acids. Trimming left V 3 bases short and J 10 bases short, with 15 bases between. Per the germline V gene, CDR1 is KGHDR and CDR2 is SFDVKD. The CDR3, as DNA: TGTGCCACCAGTGATCCCGATGGGAGCCGGGAGCAGTTCTTC. It codes for CATSDPDGSREQFF.

The chain is built from TRBV4-1 and TRBJ2-4, with TRBD2 matching 12 bases. J gave up 6 bases and V 4 bases, and 7 bases lay outside the gene matches. Germline V gene data show CDR1 as MGHRA and CDR2 as YSYEKL. There are 16 residues in the CDR3. This CDR3 is CASSLRTSGNGNIQYF. DNA of the CDR3: TGCGCCAGCAGCCTACGGACTAGCGGGAACGGAAACATTCAGTACTTC.

The rearrangement uses TRBV10-3 and TRBJ1-4, with 9 bases identical to TRBD1. The CDR3 covers 15 residues. In germline, CDR1 is ENHRY, CDR2 SYGVKD. The V and J ends lost 2 bases and 6 bases, in that order; junction bases with no gene match: 4. This CDR3 is CAISERTGEYEKLFF. The CDR3 nucleotides are TGTGCCATCAGTGAGCGGACAGGGGAATATGAAAAACTGTTTTTT.

The rearrangement uses TRBV7-9 and TRBJ1-5; D gene unclear. Trimming took off 1 base at V and 3 bases at J, with 7 bases between the two ends. The CDR3 extends over 14 amino acids. Germline loops: CDR1 SEHNR, CDR2 FQNEAQ (reference sequence). The CDR3 is CASSLGHLNQPQHF. CDR3 coding DNA: TGTGCCAGCAGCTTAGGACACCTCAATCAGCCCCAGCATTTT.

This clone came up once. The chain carries TRBV9 and TRBJ2-2, with 12 bases identical to TRBD2. V trimming: 0 bases; J trimming: 4 bases; junction bases outside the gene matches: 7. The CDR3 spans 18 residues. Germline V lookup: CDR1 SGDLS, CDR2 YYNGEE. The CDR3 is CASSVGLAGVSGTGELFF. Here the CDR3 DNA reads TGTGCCAGCAGCGTAGGACTAGCGGGAGTTTCAGGCACCGGGGAGCTGTTTTTT.

CDR3 bases: TGTGCCATCAGCCCGGGCTCTGGAAACACCATATATTTT. Its protein is CAISPGSGNTIYF. The chain employs TRBV10-3 and TRBJ1-3, with D uncertain. The CDR3 has 13 residues. Trimming left V 6 bases short and J 0 bases short, with 6 bases between. Germline assignment: CDR1 ENHRY and CDR2 SYGVKD.

J is TRBJ1-1 and V is TRBV2, with D possibly TRBD1 on 6 matching bases. The CDR3 spans 16 residues. Germline V gives CDR1 SNHLY, CDR2 FYNNEI. V was clipped by 6 bases and J by 1 base, with 18 bases between them. The CDR3 DNA reads TGTGCCAGCAGGTGGGGTTGGGGGCTAGAGAACACTGAAGCTTTCTTT. Amino acid sequence: CASRWGWGLENTEAFF. Full variable domain (outside the CDR3, taken from reference TRBV2 and TRBJ1-1): EPEVTQTPSHQVTQMGQEVILRCVPISNHLYFYWYRQILGQKVEFLVSFYNNEISEKSEIFDDQFSVERPDGSNFTLKIRSTKLEDSAMYFCASRWGWGLENTEAFFGQGTRLTVV.

The CDR3 region has the DNA TGTGCCAGCAGGACAGCTTTCAATCAGCCCCAGCATTTT. Its translation: CASRTAFNQPQHF. The J gene is TRBJ1-5, the V gene TRBV6-5, with a possible D match to TRBD1 (5 bases). This CDR3 contains 13 residues. Germline CDR1 and CDR2: MNHEY and SVGAGI. V was shortened by 6 bases and J by 3 bases, with 9 bases between the two germline ends.

This clone appeared a single time. The chain couples TRBV6-5 to TRBJ1-1; D gene uncertain. Germline V gives CDR1 MNHEY, CDR2 SVGAGI. The CDR3 is 12 residues long. V was shortened by 10 bases and J by 0 bases, with 9 bases between the two germline ends. The CDR3 reads CATSGVNTEAFF. The CDR3 nucleotides read TGTGCCACCTCCGGGGTGAACACTGAAGCTTTCTTT.

The V gene is TRBV7-9, the J gene TRBJ2-3, with TRBD1 identical over 8 bases. After removal of 4 bases from V and 6 bases from J, the junction contained 6 bases not matched to a gene. Germline CDR1 is SEHNR and CDR2 is FQNEAQ (reference sequence). The CDR3 consists of 14 residues. The CDR3 spells CASSSYRGRDTQYF. DNA of the CDR3: TGTGCCAGCAGCTCATACAGGGGGAGGGATACGCAGTATTTT.

CDR3 sequence: CASSPGGSESTGELFF. The DNA for the CDR3 is TGTGCCAGCAGCCCTGGGGGCTCCGAGAGCACCGGGGAGCTGTTTTTT. The chain is built from TRBV6-2 or TRBV6-3 and TRBJ2-2, with D perhaps TRBD1 (6 bases). The germline V gene encodes CDR1 MNHEY and CDR2 SVGEGT. The V and J ends lost 6 bases and 4 bases respectively, with 18 bases between them. CDR3 length equals 16 residues.

The chain employs TRBV5-1 and TRBJ2-7; TRBD1 aligns across 7 bases. J lost 4 bases, V lost 3 bases, and 7 bases had no gene match. The CDR3 runs 14 residues. The germline V gene has CDR1 SGHRS and CDR2 YFSETQ. The CDR3 DNA sequence: TGCGCCAGCAGCTACCACAGGGGCGAGTACGAGCAGTACTTC. This translates into CASSYHRGEYEQYF.

The genes are TRBV6-4 and TRBJ2-3; D is unclear. The germline V and J ends were trimmed by 10 bases and 3 bases, with 14 bases remaining between them. Germline CDR1 reads MRHNA; CDR2 reads SNTAGT. The CDR3 is made up of 13 amino acids. The CDR3 DNA follows: TGTGCCACCTCGTCCCGGGTGACAGATACGCAGTATTTT. It translates to CATSSRVTDTQYF.

This chain connects TRBV4-3 to TRBJ1-1; 7 bases align to TRBD1. The trim removed 3 bases at V and 7 bases at J, leaving 2 bases unmatched. Germline-derived CDR1 and CDR2 are LGHNA and YSLEER. The CDR3 contains 12 residues. The CDR3 reads CASSHRQGEAFF. CDR3 DNA sequence: TGCGCCAGCAGCCACAGACAGGGTGAAGCTTTCTTT.

This clone was observed once. V and J are TRBV5-5 and TRBJ2-7; 12 bases align to TRBD1. This CDR3 contains 17 residues. The ends lost 3 bases at V and 0 bases at J; junction bases unmatched: 7. CDR1 is SGHKS and CDR2 is YYEKEE in the germline V gene (reference sequence). CDR3 amino acids: CASSSPGTGGLSYEQYF. The CDR3 DNA reads TGTGCCAGCAGCTCGCCCGGGACAGGGGGCCTCTCCTACGAGCAGTACTTC.

This chain uses TRBV3-1 (or the pseudogene TRBV3-2) with TRBJ2-7; 13 bases line up with TRBD2. The CDR3 covers 18 residues. The V gene's germline CDR1 is LGHDT and CDR2 YNNKEL (reference sequence). Losses at the gene ends were 4 bases for V and 7 bases for J; bases not matched to a gene: 16. The CDR3 nucleotides read TGTGCCAGCAGCCGATACCTTGAGACTAGCGGGAGGCTAGGGGAGCAGTACTTC. It codes for CASSRYLETSGRLGEQYF.

The rearrangement joins TRBV6-5 to TRBJ1-5; no reliable D call. The CDR3 length is 13 residues. Per the germline V gene, CDR1 is MNHEY and CDR2 is SVGAGI. V gave up 6 bases and J gave up 2 bases, with 8 bases separating them. This CDR3 reads CASRGGGNQPQHF. The CDR3 region has the DNA TGTGCCAGCAGGGGAGGTGGCAATCAGCCCCAGCATTTT.

The genes are TRBV3-1 (or the pseudogene TRBV3-2) and TRBJ1-4; 11 bases fit TRBD1. V dropped 1 base and J dropped 8; count of bases not matched to a gene: 6. Germline-derived CDR1 and CDR2 are LGHDT and YNNKEL (reference sequence). The CDR3 loop spans 16 amino acids. The CDR3 nucleotides read TGTGCCAGCAGCCAAGTTACAGGGACAGGGGGGGAAAAACTGTTTTTT. Its protein product is CASSQVTGTGGEKLFF.

V and J are TRBV11-2 and TRBJ2-5, with D possibly TRBD2 on 5 matching bases. The CDR3 runs to 16 residues. From germline, CDR1 is SGHAT and CDR2 FQNNGV. The ends were cut back, 1 base at V and 3 bases at J, with 15 bases in the middle. The CDR3 bases are TGTGCCAGCAGCTTAGGTTTGAGCAGAGGGAAAGAGACCCAGTACTTC. Residues: CASSLGLSRGKETQYF. The complete variable domain, with remaining parts taken from reference TRBV11-2 and TRBJ2-5, reads EAGVAQSPRYKIIEKRQSVAFWCNPISGHATLYWYQQILGQGPKLLIQFQNNGVVDDSQLPKDRFSAERLKGVDSTLKIQPAKLEDSAVYLCASSLGLSRGKETQYFGPGTRLLVL.

The chain employs TRBV12-3 or TRBV12-4 and TRBJ2-7; no firm D call. Trimming pared 2 bases from V and 6 bases from J, leaving 8 bases between. The CDR3 is 12 residues long. CDR3 sequence: CASSLKPGEQYF. Here the CDR3 DNA reads TGTGCCAGCAGTTTAAAGCCGGGCGAGCAGTACTTC.

The rearrangement joins TRBV19 to TRBJ1-6; the D gene is possibly TRBD1 (6 bases). Trimming left V 3 bases short and J 9 bases short, with 15 bases between. Germline loops: CDR1 LNHDA, CDR2 SQIVND (reference sequence). There are 15 residues in the CDR3. CDR3 DNA sequence: TGTGCCAGTAGTATGCAGGGGATGATCGGTTCACCCCTCCACTTT. Protein sequence: CASSMQGMIGSPLHF.

The chain employs TRBV14 and TRBJ2-5, with TRBD1 matching over 8 bases. In germline, CDR1 is SGHDN, CDR2 FVKESK. With 4 bases clipped from V and 5 bases from J, the junction kept 6 bases outside the gene matches. There are 14 residues in the CDR3. In DNA, the CDR3 is TGTGCCAGCAGCCTGGGACAGGTGGGGGAGACCCAGTACTTC. Its translation: CASSLGQVGETQYF.